These T cell receptor beta chains were read from a single sample in a study of T cell changes during pregnancy in multiple sclerosis. Measured with immunoSEQ multiplex PCR; TCRdb has only the in-frame clones, and not every one. Of 40,000 or so clones listed, around 90% are singletons. The sample consisted of CD4+ T cells from peripheral blood mononuclear cells, taken before pregnancy. The origin of the receptors is a female donor with multiple sclerosis, enrolled in a pregnancy study. Both conserved end residues are trimmed from each CDR3.

j_call v_call cdr3_aa
TRBJ1-4 TRBV5-1 ASSLVPRDWNEKLF
TRBJ2-7 TRBV5-1 ASSASSTYEQY
TRBJ1-2 TRBV7-9 ASSLRQGFYGYT
TRBJ2-6 TRBV15 ATSRDPGQFLSTKPGANVLT
TRBJ1-6 TRBV5-4 ASSSGTDLFRPLH
NA TRBV19 ASSIARAYEQY
TRBJ2-1 TRBV15 ATRRDYENNEQF
TRBJ2-3 TRBV5-1 ASSRISGQGSTDTQY
TRBJ2-5 TRBV4-3 ASSQRVSSGGASQETQY
TRBJ2-1 TRBV7-2 ASSLGGVIYNEQF
TRBJ1-5 TRBV19 ASSINRGFSNQPQH
TRBJ2-7 TRBV27 AGGTGGPYEQY
TRBJ1-1 TRBV9 ASGGQFTEAF
TRBJ1-1 TRBV29-1 SGGKGGVLDTEAF
TRBJ1-4 TRBV9 ASSRGPWEKLF
TRBJ1-4 TRBV12-5 ASGLETIRPGINEKLF
TRBJ1-3 TRBV10-3 AISVAAASGNTIY
TRBJ1-1 TRBV19 ASSTGGGGTEAF
TRBJ1-5 TRBV4-1 ASSQVVGGGSQPQH
TRBJ2-7 TRBV6-6 ASTGRGTYEQY
TRBJ1-2 TRBV28 ASSLTGYGYT
TRBJ1-1 TRBV2 ASRGELRSTEAF
TRBJ2-7 TRBV2 ASSGDSYEQY
TRBJ2-5 TRBV5-1 ASSRTSGGNQETQY
TRBJ1-2 TRBV4-1 ASSLLGQGVRNYGYT
TRBJ1-1 TRBV19 ASTSRGWPGVNTEAF
TRBJ1-2 TRBV6-1 ASKEGPWGYGYT
TRBJ2-7 TRBV5-4 ASSPGHGTYEQY
TRBJ2-5 TRBV6-5 ASSQRGTGGETQY
TRBJ2-7 TRBV11-3 ASSYRGPGEQY
TRBJ1-4 TRBV4-1 ASSLRTSNEKLF
TRBJ1-3 TRBV30 AWSGTGAGNTIY
TRBJ1-1 TRBV5-1 ASSSGVLNTEAF
TRBJ2-7 TRBV10-3 AISRPGNYEQY
TRBJ1-2 TRBV5-6 ASSPRQGFGYGYT